A selection of T cell receptor beta chains follows, all from one sample in a study of blood T cell repertoires in COVID-19. The table came from immunoSEQ multiplex PCR; TCRdb's copy has only in-frame clones and leaves some out. The sample holds about 250,000 clones, about 87% seen once. Input material: PBMCs or T cells enriched from blood (not recorded which). All receptors come from a woman between 45 and 60 years old who had recovered from COVID-19. Both conserved end residues are trimmed from each CDR3. Fields, in order: J gene, V gene, CDR3 length, CDR3 protein.

j_gene: TRBJ1-3; v_gene: TRBV9; len: 13; CDR3aa: ASSEDRRSGNTIY
j_gene: TRBJ2-1; v_gene: TRBV4-2; len: 15; CDR3aa: ASSQDIASGRGNEQF
j_gene: TRBJ2-4; v_gene: TRBV7-9; len: 12; CDR3aa: ASSFAGAGNIQY
j_gene: TRBJ1-5; v_gene: TRBV19; len: 13; CDR3aa: ASSIRGQGRQPQH
j_gene: TRBJ1-1; v_gene: TRBV28; len: 9; CDR3aa: ASSPFGEAF
j_gene: TRBJ1-3; v_gene: TRBV7-3; len: 12; CDR3aa: ASSPDISGNTIY
j_gene: TRBJ2-3; v_gene: TRBV28; len: 13; CDR3aa: ASSSWGQGRDTQY
j_gene: TRBJ2-3; v_gene: TRBV29-1; len: 17; CDR3aa: SVYTGTAYDTTSTDTQY
j_gene: TRBJ2-7; v_gene: TRBV27; len: 12; CDR3aa: ASSFGGRSYEQY
j_gene: TRBJ2-1; v_gene: TRBV10-3; len: 17; CDR3aa: AISAHPRSPAGVGNEQF
j_gene: TRBJ2-7; v_gene: TRBV11-1; len: 13; CDR3aa: ASSRGQGASYEQY
j_gene: TRBJ2-5; v_gene: TRBV6-1; len: 11; CDR3aa: ASSDPPQETQY
j_gene: TRBJ2-1; v_gene: TRBV15; len: 13; CDR3aa: ATSRPKDSYNEQF
j_gene: TRBJ2-1; v_gene: TRBV18; len: 13; CDR3aa: ASSGTSGRANEQF
j_gene: TRBJ1-1; v_gene: TRBV7-2; len: 12; CDR3aa: ASSLTGGPFEAF
j_gene: TRBJ1-1; v_gene: TRBV3-1/TRBV3-2; len: 10; CDR3aa: ASSRVPYEAF
j_gene: TRBJ2-1; v_gene: TRBV11-2; len: 11; CDR3aa: ASSTGLAGVLF
j_gene: TRBJ2-1; v_gene: TRBV20-1; len: 13; CDR3aa: SAGGGLVYYNEQF
j_gene: TRBJ2-2; v_gene: TRBV27; len: 10; CDR3aa: ASSPRGWELF
j_gene: TRBJ2-1; v_gene: TRBV12-3/TRBV12-4; len: 10; CDR3aa: ASRPPLGRQF
j_gene: TRBJ1-4; v_gene: TRBV30; len: 15; CDR3aa: AWSVLGRGMLDEKLF
j_gene: TRBJ2-6; v_gene: TRBV19; len: 12; CDR3aa: ASSTGEGANVLT
j_gene: TRBJ1-1; v_gene: TRBV27; len: 11; CDR3aa: ASRRGSNTEAF
j_gene: TRBJ1-2; v_gene: TRBV28; len: 12; CDR3aa: ASRNRGTNYGYT
j_gene: TRBJ2-5; v_gene: TRBV18; len: 9; CDR3aa: ASSREETQY
j_gene: TRBJ1-1; v_gene: TRBV30; len: 12; CDR3aa: AGEFRSGSGEAF
j_gene: TRBJ1-1; v_gene: TRBV7-3; len: 13; CDR3aa: ASSPGGSMNTEAF
j_gene: TRBJ2-7; v_gene: TRBV15; len: 15; CDR3aa: ATSRGIGTGGFYEQY
j_gene: TRBJ2-1; v_gene: TRBV7-3; len: 16; CDR3aa: ASSATGGAQASYNEQF
j_gene: TRBJ1-2; v_gene: TRBV19; len: 10; CDR3aa: ASSTNRASYT
j_gene: TRBJ1-6; v_gene: TRBV28; len: 11; CDR3aa: ASTRGVGSPLH
j_gene: TRBJ2-1; v_gene: TRBV24-1; len: 13; CDR3aa: ATSGTSGPYNEQF
j_gene: TRBJ2-1; v_gene: TRBV19; len: 12; CDR3aa: ASSISIHYNEQF
j_gene: TRBJ2-1; v_gene: TRBV5-5; len: 12; CDR3aa: ASSLLVSYNEQF
j_gene: TRBJ1-1; v_gene: TRBV5-1; len: 11; CDR3aa: ASRATGATEAF
j_gene: TRBJ1-2; v_gene: TRBV11-2; len: 10; CDR3aa: ASSPRTGDPT
j_gene: TRBJ2-3; v_gene: TRBV2; len: 13; CDR3aa: ASRAGDFSTDTQY
j_gene: TRBJ1-5; v_gene: TRBV6-1; len: 13; CDR3aa: ASSENFGGVQPQH
j_gene: TRBJ2-4; v_gene: TRBV5-1; len: 13; CDR3aa: ASSYTVQVKNIQY
j_gene: TRBJ2-4; v_gene: TRBV11-2; len: 12; CDR3aa: ASSATGAKNIQY